The present T cell receptor (beta chain) was sequenced within a study of shared clonotypes between healthy human individuals. Measured with immunoSEQ multiplex PCR; TCRdb has only the in-frame clones, and not every one. The sample lists about 360,000 clones; less than 85% were seen once. Broader study findings: Memory subsets generally showed lower estimated richness than naive subsets.

Concerning this clone itself: What it recognizes is unknown.

The CDR3 has 14 residues. V lost 8 bases, J lost 6 bases, and 19 bases lay in between. Germline CDR1 reads SNHLY; CDR2 reads FYNNEI. The sequencing sample was made of memory CD4+ T cells sorted from blood. Documented subset: CD45RA-negative fraction. The TCR originated in a young man in good health. V usage is TRBV2 and J usage is TRBJ1-1, with D unclear. The CDR3 DNA follows: TGTGCCAGCGCTGGGAGGCTGGAGTACGCTGAAGCTTTCTTT. This encodes CASAGRLEYAEAFF.